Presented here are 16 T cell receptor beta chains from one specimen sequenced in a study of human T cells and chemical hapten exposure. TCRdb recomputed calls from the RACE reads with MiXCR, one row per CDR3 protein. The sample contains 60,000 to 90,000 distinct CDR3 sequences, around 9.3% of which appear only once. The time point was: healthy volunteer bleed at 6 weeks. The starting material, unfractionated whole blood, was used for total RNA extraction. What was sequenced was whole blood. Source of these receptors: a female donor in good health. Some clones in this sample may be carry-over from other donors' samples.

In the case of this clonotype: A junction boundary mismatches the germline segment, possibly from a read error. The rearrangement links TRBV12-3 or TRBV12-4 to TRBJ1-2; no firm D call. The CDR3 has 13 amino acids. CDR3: CASGLKEDYGYTF. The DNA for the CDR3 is TGTGCCAGCGGTTTGAAGGAGGACTATGGCTACACCTTC.

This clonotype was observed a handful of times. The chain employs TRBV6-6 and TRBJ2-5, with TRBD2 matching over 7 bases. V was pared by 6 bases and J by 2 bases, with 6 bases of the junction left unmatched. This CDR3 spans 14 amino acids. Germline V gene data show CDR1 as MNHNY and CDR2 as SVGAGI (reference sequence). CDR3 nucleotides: TGTGCCAGCAGCTCCCCGGGACTACAAGAGACCCAGTACTTC. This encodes CASSSPGLQETQYF.

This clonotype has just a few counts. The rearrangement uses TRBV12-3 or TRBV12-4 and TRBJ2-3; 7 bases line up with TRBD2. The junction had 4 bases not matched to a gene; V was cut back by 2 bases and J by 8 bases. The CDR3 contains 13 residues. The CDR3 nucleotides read TGTGCCAGCAGTTTAATTTGGGGGGGTACGCAGTATTTT. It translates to CASSLIWGGTQYF.

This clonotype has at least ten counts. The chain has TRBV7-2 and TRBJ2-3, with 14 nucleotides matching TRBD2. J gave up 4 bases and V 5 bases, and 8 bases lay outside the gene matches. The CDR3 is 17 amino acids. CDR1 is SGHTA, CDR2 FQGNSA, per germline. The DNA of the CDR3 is TGTGCCAGCAGCCCCAGACTAGCGGGGGGGCCTCCAGATACGCAGTATTTT. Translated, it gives CASSPRLAGGPPDTQYF. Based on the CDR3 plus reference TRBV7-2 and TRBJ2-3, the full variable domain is GAGVSQSPSNKVTEKGKDVELRCDPISGHTALYWYRQSLGQGLEFLIYFQGNSAPDKSGLPSDRFSAERTGGSVSTLTIQRTQQEDSAVYLCASSPRLAGGPPDTQYFGPGTRLTVL.

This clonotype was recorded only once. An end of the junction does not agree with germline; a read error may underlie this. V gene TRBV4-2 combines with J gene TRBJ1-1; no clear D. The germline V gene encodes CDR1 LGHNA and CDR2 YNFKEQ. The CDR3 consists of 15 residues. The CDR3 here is CVSSQGRGMNTEAFF. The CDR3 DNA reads TGTGTCAGCAGCCAAGGACGAGGTATGAACACTGAAGCTTTCTTT.

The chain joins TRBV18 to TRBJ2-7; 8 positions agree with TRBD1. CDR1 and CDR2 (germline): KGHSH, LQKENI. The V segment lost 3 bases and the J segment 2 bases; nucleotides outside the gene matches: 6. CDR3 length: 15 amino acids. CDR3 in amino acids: CASSPVDRGAYEQYF. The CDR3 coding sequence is TGTGCCAGCTCACCGGTAGACAGGGGAGCCTACGAGCAGTACTTC. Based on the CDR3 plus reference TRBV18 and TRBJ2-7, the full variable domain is NAGVMQNPRHLVRRRGQEARLRCSPMKGHSHVYWYRQLPEEGLKFMVYLQKENIIDESGMPKERFSAEFPKEGPSILRIQQVVRGDSAAYFCASSPVDRGAYEQYFGPGTRLTVT.

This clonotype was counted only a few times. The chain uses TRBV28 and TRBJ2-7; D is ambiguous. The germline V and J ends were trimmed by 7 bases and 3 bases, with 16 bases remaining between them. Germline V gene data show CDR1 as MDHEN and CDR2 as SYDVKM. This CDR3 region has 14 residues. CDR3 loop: CASTPHGLNYEQYF. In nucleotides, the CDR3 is TGTGCCAGCACCCCCCACGGGCTAAACTACGAGCAGTACTTC. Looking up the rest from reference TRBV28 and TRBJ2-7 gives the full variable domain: DVKVTQSSRYLVKRTGEKVFLECVQDMDHENMFWYRQDPGLGLRLIYFSYDVKMKEKGDIPEGYSVSREKKERFSLILESASTNQTSMYLCASTPHGLNYEQYFGPGTRLTVT.

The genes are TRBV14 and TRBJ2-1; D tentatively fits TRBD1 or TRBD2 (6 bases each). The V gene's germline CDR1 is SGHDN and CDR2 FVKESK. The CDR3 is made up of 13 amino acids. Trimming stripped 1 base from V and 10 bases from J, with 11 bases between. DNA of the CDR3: TGTGCCAGCAGCCAAGTCGGGGGCAGGGAGCAGTTCTTC. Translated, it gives CASSQVGGREQFF.

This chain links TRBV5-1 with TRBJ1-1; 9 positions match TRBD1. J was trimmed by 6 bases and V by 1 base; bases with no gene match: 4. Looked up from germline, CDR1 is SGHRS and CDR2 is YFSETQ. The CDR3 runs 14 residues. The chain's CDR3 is CASSLTGQGSEAFF. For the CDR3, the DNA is TGCGCCAGCAGCTTGACGGGACAGGGATCTGAAGCTTTCTTT.

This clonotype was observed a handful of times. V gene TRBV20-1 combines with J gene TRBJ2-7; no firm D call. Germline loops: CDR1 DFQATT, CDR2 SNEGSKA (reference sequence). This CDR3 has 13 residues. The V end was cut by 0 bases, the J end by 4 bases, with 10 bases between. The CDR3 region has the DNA TGCAGTGCTAGAGATTTGCTCACGTACGAGCAGTACTTC. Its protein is CSARDLLTYEQYF.

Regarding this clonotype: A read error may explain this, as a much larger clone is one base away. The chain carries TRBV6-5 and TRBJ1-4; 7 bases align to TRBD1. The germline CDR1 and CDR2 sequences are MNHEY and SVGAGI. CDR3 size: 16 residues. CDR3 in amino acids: CANSGETGAIGEKLFF. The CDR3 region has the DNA TGTGCCAACAGTGGAGAAACAGGGGCGATTGGTGAAAAACTGTTTTTT.

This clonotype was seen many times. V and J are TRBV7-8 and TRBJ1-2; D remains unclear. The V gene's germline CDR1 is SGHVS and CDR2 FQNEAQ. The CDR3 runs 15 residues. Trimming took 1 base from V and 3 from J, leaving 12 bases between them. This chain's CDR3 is CASSLGPDADYGYTF. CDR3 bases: TGTGCCAGCAGCTTAGGCCCGGATGCGGACTATGGCTACACCTTC.

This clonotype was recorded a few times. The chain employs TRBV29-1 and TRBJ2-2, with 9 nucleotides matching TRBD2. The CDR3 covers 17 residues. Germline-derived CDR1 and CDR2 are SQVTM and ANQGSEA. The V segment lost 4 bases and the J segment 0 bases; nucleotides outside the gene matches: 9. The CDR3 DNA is TGCAGCGTTGGCTGGGTAGCGGGGGCCTCGAACACCGGGGAGCTGTTTTTT. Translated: CSVGWVAGASNTGELFF.

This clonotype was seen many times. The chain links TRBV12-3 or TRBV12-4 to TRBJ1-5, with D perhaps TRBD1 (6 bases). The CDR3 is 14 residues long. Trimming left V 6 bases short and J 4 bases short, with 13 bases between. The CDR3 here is CASSPTGANQPQHF. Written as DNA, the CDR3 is TGTGCCAGCAGCCCGACAGGAGCTAATCAGCCCCAGCATTTT.

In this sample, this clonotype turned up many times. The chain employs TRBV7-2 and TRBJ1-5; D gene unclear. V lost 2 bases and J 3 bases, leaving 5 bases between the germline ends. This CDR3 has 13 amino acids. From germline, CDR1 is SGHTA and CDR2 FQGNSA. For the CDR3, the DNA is TGTGCCAGCAGCTTACTCACCAATCAGCCCCAGCATTTT. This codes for CASSLLTNQPQHF.

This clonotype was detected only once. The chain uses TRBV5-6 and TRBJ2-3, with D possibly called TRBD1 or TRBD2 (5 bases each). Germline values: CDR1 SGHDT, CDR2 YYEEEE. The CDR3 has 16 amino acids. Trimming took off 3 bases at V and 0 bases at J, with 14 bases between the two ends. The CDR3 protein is CASSSTRDGSTDTQYF. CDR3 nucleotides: TGTGCCAGCAGCTCAACCCGGGACGGTAGCACAGATACGCAGTATTTT.